One T cell receptor beta chain is described in this entry. Antigen unknown. The entry originates in a study of T cell responses to AZD1222 COVID-19 vaccine. Study-level results: The study found vaccine-associated CD4 TCRs spanning spike, dominant at 160-218 and 743-854. Unmutated variant regions reportedly attract nearly half of all spike-specific TCRs.

Germline V CDR1 and CDR2: SQVTM, ANQGSEA. V was cut by 4 bases and J by 8 bases, with 11 bases left in between. The CDR3 consists of 11 residues. The method was immunoSEQ multiplex PCR; TCRdb's version includes in-frame clones alone and lacks a portion of them. The sample records approximately 77,000 clones, just over 90% being singletons. The sequenced sample was peripheral blood, obtained on day 0 of MenACWY control vaccination. The sequence was collected from an adult in good health. The chain links TRBV29-1 to TRBJ1-2, with D perhaps matching TRBD1 (6 bases). Here the CDR3 DNA reads TGCAGCGTTGCGCCAGGGGTAGGCTACACCTTC. Its translation is CSVAPGVGYTF.